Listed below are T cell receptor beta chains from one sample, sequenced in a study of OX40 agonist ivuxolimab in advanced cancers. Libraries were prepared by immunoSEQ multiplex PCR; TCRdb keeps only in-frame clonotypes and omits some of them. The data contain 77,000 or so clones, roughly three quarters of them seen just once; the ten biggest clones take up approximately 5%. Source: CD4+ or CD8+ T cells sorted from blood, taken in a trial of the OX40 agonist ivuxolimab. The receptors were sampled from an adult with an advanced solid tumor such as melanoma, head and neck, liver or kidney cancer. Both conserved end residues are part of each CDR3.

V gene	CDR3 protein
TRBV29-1	CSVEERGGKRATQYF
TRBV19	CASSTRWRTDTQYF
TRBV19	CASSMLYGETQYF
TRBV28	CASSLEQETYGYTF
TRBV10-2	CASREGSRSNQPQHF
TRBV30	CAWSGGADYEQYF
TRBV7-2	CASSFTPGSVGELFF
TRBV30	CAWNPGSGKNIQYF
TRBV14	CASSHRFHEQYF
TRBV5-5	CASSSSSGPKRSGYTF
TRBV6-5	CASRPGTGGSYTF
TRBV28	CASSLTGSQETQYF
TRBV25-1	CASHPTGKVAEQYF
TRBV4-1	CASSQGGGGLWQGTEKLFF
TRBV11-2	CASSFGIKETQYF
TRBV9	CASSVDSRNTEAFF
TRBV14	CASSSARNEQFF
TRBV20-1	CSAPGAFF
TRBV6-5	CASSRSRGQPQHF
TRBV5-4	CASSLKGLAGNGETQYF
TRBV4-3	CASSQDGQGRYGYTF
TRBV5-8	CASSLGSRLANEKLFF
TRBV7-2	CASSPGRSGTEAFF
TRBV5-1	CASSLEGRGQQETQYF
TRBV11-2	CASSSQGSTGELFF
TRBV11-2	CASSLEPGGYGELFF
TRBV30	CAWSSSPGLAGELFF
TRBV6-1	CASSWRTDYTF
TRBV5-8	CASSLGGTGGDTIYF
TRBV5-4	CASSPRQGVGETQYF
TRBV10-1	CASSDLTTSGRAGYEQYF
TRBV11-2	CASIKGVFGEKLFF
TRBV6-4	CASSGASTAYEQYF
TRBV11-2	CASSPRTWRTEAFF
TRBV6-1	CASSANRDRGRLVEQFF
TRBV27	CASSSRRLAGITDTQYF
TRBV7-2	CASRRGGGNEQFF
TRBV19	CASSAVRGGTQYF
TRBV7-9	CASLIPGQGSDTQYF
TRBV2	CASSLGQGSPLHF
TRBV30	CAWSGGPRGNEQFF
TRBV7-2	CASSLGPQGNYGYTF
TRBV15	CATSRGDGVNTEAFF
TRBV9	CASSGRPGVGTGELFF
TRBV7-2	CASSFMRAPQYF
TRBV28	CASRPNNRGQQYF
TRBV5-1	CASRSILNTEAFF
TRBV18	CASSPRTGELFF
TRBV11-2	CASSPHTNYGYTF
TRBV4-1	CAGSQGMWGAGYGYTF
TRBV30	CAWSTRQDNQPQHF
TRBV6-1	CASRLTGPEKLFF
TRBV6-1	CASSERLPPADTQYF
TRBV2	CASSEIRGRQPQHF
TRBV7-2	CASSPGQGPGWDIQYF
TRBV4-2	CASSPLLTSGRPTNSYNEQFF
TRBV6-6	CASSRDNYEQYF